The rows below give T cell receptor beta chains drawn from one sample of a study of graft-versus-host responses after intestinal transplantation. Profiled with immunoSEQ multiplex PCR; TCRdb holds only in-frame clones, not every one. The data hold about 130,000 clones, with just over 90% observed a single time. These TCRs are of unknown antigen specificity. The material sequenced was unstimulated CD4+ T cells sorted from spleen or lymph node cells, taken before intestinal transplant. Source of these receptors: a human donor who received an intestinal transplant. Each CDR3 is given with its conserved first and last residue. The D gene is left open where the match is weak. Clone sizes are given selectively: once, few, many, or a class where the clone is expanded.

CASSITGAQQPQHF	TGTGCCAGTAGTATAACAGGGGCCCAGCAGCCCCAGCATTTT	TRBJ1-5	TRBV19	NA	TRBD1
CASSFKTGDTGELFF	TGTGCCAGCAGCTTCAAGACAGGGGACACCGGGGAGCTGTTTTTT	TRBJ2-2	TRBV5-4	NA	TRBD1
CASSLFLPETQYF	TGTGCCAGCAGCTTATTCCTTCCGGAGACCCAGTACTTC	TRBJ2-5	TRBV7-2	few	NA
CASSLYYQSRGQYF	TGTGCCAGCAGCTTATATTATCAGAGTCGAGGCCAGTACTTC	TRBJ2-5	TRBV7-2	once	NA
CASSLYTMDRIKETQYF	TGCGCCAGCAGCTTGTACACGATGGACAGGATAAAGGAGACCCAGTACTTC	TRBJ2-5	TRBV5-1	NA	TRBD1
CASSWSPDPGVSEQYF	TGTGCCAGCAGTTGGTCCCCGGACCCAGGGGTTAGCGAGCAGTACTTC	TRBJ2-7	TRBV6-5	NA	NA
CASSLLGANYGYTF	TGTGCCAGCAGCTTGTTGGGAGCTAACTATGGCTACACCTTC	TRBJ1-2	TRBV5-4	NA	NA
CASSYLGTMNTEAFF	TGTGCCAGCAGCTATCTGGGCACCATGAACACTGAAGCTTTCTTT	TRBJ1-1	TRBV5-6	NA	NA
CASSYVAETQYF	TGTGCCAGCAGTTACGTAGCAGAGACCCAGTACTTC	TRBJ2-5	TRBV6-5	NA	NA
CASTANILAGDTQYF	TGTGCCAGCACCGCAAACATTCTAGCGGGCGATACGCAGTATTTT	TRBJ2-3	TRBV6-1	NA	TRBD2
CASSVSFTEAFF	TGTGCCAGCAGTGTATCATTCACTGAAGCTTTCTTT	TRBJ1-1	TRBV2	once	NA
CASIGSDLYF	TGTGCCAGCATCGGTTCAGATCTGTACTTC	TRBJ2-5	TRBV21-1	NA	NA
CASTGGSGQPQHF	TGTGCCAGCACTGGAGGGAGTGGACAGCCCCAGCATTTT	TRBJ1-5	TRBV6-1	NA	NA
CASTQSGGEETQYF	TGTGCCAGCACTCAAAGCGGGGGGGAAGAGACCCAGTACTTC	TRBJ2-5	TRBV5-4	NA	TRBD2
CASRQGSGANVLTF	TGCGCCAGCAGACAGGGTTCTGGGGCCAACGTCCTGACTTTC	TRBJ2-6	TRBV5-1	NA	NA
CASSLGDRDTDTQYF	TGTGCCAGCAGCTTGGGGGACAGGGACACAGATACGCAGTATTTT	TRBJ2-3	TRBV7-9	NA	TRBD1
CASRSGTGGAGAKNIQYF	TGCGCCAGCAGGTCCGGGACAGGGGGCGCAGGAGCCAAAAACATTCAGTACTTC	TRBJ2-4	TRBV5-1	NA	TRBD1
CASRLTLNTEAFF	TGTGCCAGCCGACTAACCCTGAACACTGAAGCTTTCTTT	TRBJ1-1	TRBV5-6	NA	NA
CASSGSGGTYSNQPQHF	TGTGCCAGCAGTGGATCAGGGGGGACGTATAGCAATCAGCCCCAGCATTTT	TRBJ1-5	TRBV6-1	once	TRBD1
CASSSPPGQGNEKLFF	TGTGCCAGCAGCTCACCCCCGGGACAGGGGAATGAAAAACTGTTTTTT	TRBJ1-4	TRBV7-9	NA	TRBD1
CASSVADWGGASGDQETQYF	TGTGCCAGCAGCGTAGCTGATTGGGGTGGGGCTAGCGGGGACCAAGAGACCCAGTACTTC	TRBJ2-5	TRBV9	NA	TRBD2
CASSSLGSTQYF	TGTGCCAGCAGCTCGTTGGGGTCTACGCAGTATTTT	TRBJ2-3	TRBV5-6	NA	NA
CASSPRDRGGNTIYF	TGTGCCAGCAGCCCCCGGGACAGGGGGGGAAACACCATATATTTT	TRBJ1-3	TRBV9	NA	TRBD1
CASSPRSSQDTQYF	TGTGCCAGCTCACCTAGGAGCTCCCAGGATACGCAGTATTTT	TRBJ2-3	TRBV18	NA	NA
CASSLQGRDSNYGYTF	TGTGCCAGCAGCCTACAGGGCAGGGACTCGAACTATGGCTACACCTTC	TRBJ1-2	TRBV5-6	NA	NA
CAISGTGGNEQFF	TGTGCCATCAGTGGGACTGGAGGAAATGAGCAGTTCTTC	TRBJ2-1	TRBV10-3	NA	NA
CASSVDSDYNSPLHF	TGTGCCAGCAGCGTAGACAGTGACTATAATTCACCCCTCCACTTT	TRBJ1-6	TRBV9	NA	NA
CASSSVRPTSYEQYF	TGCGCCAGCAGCTCCGTCCGGCCCACATCCTACGAGCAGTACTTC	TRBJ2-7	TRBV5-1	NA	NA
CASSKALYWDRGASPNEKLFF	TGTGCCAGCAGCAAAGCGCTTTATTGGGACAGGGGCGCAAGCCCGAATGAAAAACTGTTTTTT	TRBJ1-4	TRBV21-1	NA	NA
CASSFRQGGHYGYTF	TGTGCCAGTAGTTTCCGACAGGGTGGCCACTATGGCTACACCTTC	TRBJ1-2	TRBV19	NA	TRBD1
CASSLGGLSTDTQYF	TGCGCCAGCAGCTTGGGGGGGCTCTCCACAGATACGCAGTATTTT	TRBJ2-3	TRBV5-1	once	NA
CASSLGQTSGANVLTF	TGTGCCAGCAGCTTAGGACAGACCTCTGGGGCCAACGTCCTGACTTTC	TRBJ2-6	TRBV5-4	NA	NA
CASSQDQGPYEQYF	TGCGCCAGCAGCCAAGATCAAGGCCCCTACGAGCAGTACTTC	TRBJ2-7	TRBV4-1	NA	NA
CASSVGLRGGIWHEQFF	TGTGCCAGCAGCGTAGGTCTTCGGGGGGGCATCTGGCATGAGCAGTTCTTC	TRBJ2-1	TRBV9	NA	TRBD2
CASSLTSYDEQFF	TGCGCCAGCAGCTTAACTAGTTACGATGAGCAGTTCTTC	TRBJ2-1	TRBV5-1	NA	NA
CASSFYRGVMNTEAFF	TGTGCCAGCAGCTTTTACAGGGGGGTCATGAACACTGAAGCTTTCTTT	TRBJ1-1	TRBV13	NA	TRBD1
CAISESGADTQYF	TGTGCCATCAGTGAGTCCGGCGCAGATACGCAGTATTTT	TRBJ2-3	TRBV10-3	NA	NA
CASSPRSAGEGNYGYTF	TGTGCCAGCAGTCCCAGAAGTGCAGGGGAGGGTAACTATGGCTACACCTTC	TRBJ1-2	TRBV25-1	NA	NA
CSARGEYGYTF	TGCAGTGCTAGAGGGGAATATGGCTACACCTTC	TRBJ1-2	TRBV20-1	NA	NA
CASSDKLMWTDQETQYF	TGTGCCAGCAGCGATAAACTCATGTGGACTGATCAAGAGACCCAGTACTTC	TRBJ2-5	TRBV7-9	NA	NA
CASSLTETQYF	TGTGCCAGCAGCTTAACTGAGACCCAGTACTTC	TRBJ2-5	TRBV7-8	NA	NA
CASSQVPGQGARSAFF	TGCGCCAGCAGCCAAGTCCCGGGACAGGGGGCCCGAAGCGCTTTCTTT	TRBJ1-1	TRBV4-1	NA	TRBD1
CASGQTGSPSGANVLTF	TGTGCCAGCGGTCAGACAGGGAGCCCCTCTGGGGCCAACGTCCTGACTTTC	TRBJ2-6	TRBV7-3	NA	TRBD1
CASSGNTGYKQYF	TGTGCCAGCAGCGGAAATACAGGCTACAAGCAGTACTTC	TRBJ2-7	TRBV7-8	NA	NA